The present entry profiles one TCR beta chain with its context. It has no known antigen specificity. No base quality information exists; no much larger clone differs at one position. These data are taken from a study of blood T cell repertoires in COVID-19 (dated by TCRdb to the early 2020s). For context, the study as a whole: The collaborator samples originated in the United States, Italy and Spain and spanned the acute and convalescent phases of COVID-19. The prospective study material was composed of cDNA or gDNA derived from T cells, B-cell-depleted T cells, or PBMCs. Subjects who had been exposed to COVID-19, were actively infected with it, or had recovered from it provided the deeply sampled blood TCRbeta repertoires that made up the dataset. The repertoires were made available in a free public database intended to serve as a resource for research on the immune response to SARS-CoV-2. Samples came from the ongoing ImmuneRACE study (first 160 participants) plus 1,254 subjects from 6 global collaborators. Sample metadata almost always included a de-identified subject ID, COVID-19 status, age in years and sex. HLA class I and class II types, where available, came from metadata supplied by the sample provider rather than from assay-based typing. The investigation overall reported the following: How much clinical and demographic metadata was included differed by source and by participant, and the metadata was provided uncurated.

The collaborating institutions used their own protocols to collect whole blood in K2EDTA tubes. Collaborator samples were shipped for TCRbeta analysis as frozen whole blood, isolated PBMCs, or DNA extracted from either sample type. TCRbeta CDR3 regions were amplified from genomic DNA using the immunoSEQ Assay, a bias-controlled multiplex PCR. The original pipeline was this. The number of nucleated cells in each sample was estimated by amplification of reference gene primers within the assay. To quantify the absolute abundance of each unique TCRbeta CDR3 rearrangement, sequence reads were collapsed and filtered. Productive Simpson clonality was computed per sample as the square root of Simpson's diversity index over productive rearrangements. Imported from immuneACCESS, the table was reduced by TCRdb to in-frame sequences with V and J called. These copies leave out some clones; in studies compared against another copy, an unresolved V gene accounts for under half, and the cause of the remainder is not known. The DNA gave D and trimming, while V, J and clone size come from that table. For this sample the table gives around 9,500 clones, of which roughly three quarters were detected only once. The leading ten clones occupy roughly 24% of the sample.

CDR1 is given as MGHRA and CDR2 as YSYEKL, both from the germline V gene. The CDR3 spans 14 residues, from the cysteine through the phenylalanine. Only CDR3 DNA remains: 42 bases, in frame from the first base. V is clipped by 0 bases and J by 11 bases, and the sequence between their germline boundaries is 11 bases long. The sample comprised peripheral blood. Recombination joined TRBV4-1 with TRBJ1-6; a weak D assignment points to TRBD1 (6 bases agree). The sequence was obtained from a man in his sixties with active COVID-19. The CDR3 corresponds to CASSQDHEGAPLHF. The DNA sequence is TGCGCCAGCAGCCAAGATCACGAGGGGGCACCCCTCCACTTT.